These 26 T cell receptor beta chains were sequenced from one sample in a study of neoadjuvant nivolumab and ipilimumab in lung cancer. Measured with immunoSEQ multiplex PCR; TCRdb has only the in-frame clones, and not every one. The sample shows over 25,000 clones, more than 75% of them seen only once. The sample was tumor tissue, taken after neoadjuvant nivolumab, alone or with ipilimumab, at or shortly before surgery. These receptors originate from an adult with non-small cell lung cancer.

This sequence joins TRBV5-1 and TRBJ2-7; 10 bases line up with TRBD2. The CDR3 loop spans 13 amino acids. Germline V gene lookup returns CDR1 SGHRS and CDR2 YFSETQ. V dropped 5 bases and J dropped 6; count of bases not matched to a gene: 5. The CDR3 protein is CASRLAGRVEQYF. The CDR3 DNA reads TGCGCCAGCAGACTAGCGGGGCGGGTCGAGCAGTACTTC.

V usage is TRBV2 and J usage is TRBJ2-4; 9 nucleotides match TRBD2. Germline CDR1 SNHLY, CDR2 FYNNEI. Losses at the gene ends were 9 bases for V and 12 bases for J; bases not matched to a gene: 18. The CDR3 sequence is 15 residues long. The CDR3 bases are TGTGCCAGTACCTTTCGGTCTAGCGGGGCGGACCGTCAGTACTTC. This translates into CASTFRSSGADRQYF.

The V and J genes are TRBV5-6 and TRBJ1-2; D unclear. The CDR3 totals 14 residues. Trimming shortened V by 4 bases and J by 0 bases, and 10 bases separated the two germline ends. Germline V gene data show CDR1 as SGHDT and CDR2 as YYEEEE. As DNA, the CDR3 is TGTGCCAGCAGCCCCTTCGGGCCTAACTATGGCTACACCTTC. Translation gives CASSPFGPNYGYTF.

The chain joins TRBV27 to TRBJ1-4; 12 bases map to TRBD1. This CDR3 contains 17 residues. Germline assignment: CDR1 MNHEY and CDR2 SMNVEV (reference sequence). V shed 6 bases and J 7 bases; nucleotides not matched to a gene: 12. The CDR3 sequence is CASSYTGTGGAGEKLFF. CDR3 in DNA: TGTGCCAGCAGCTATACCGGGACAGGGGGCGCCGGTGAAAAACTGTTTTTT. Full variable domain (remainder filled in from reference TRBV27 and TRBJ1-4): EAQVTQNPRYLITVTGKKLTVTCSQNMNHEYMSWYRQDPGLGLRQIYYSMNVEVTDKGDVPEGYKVSRKEKRNFPLILESPSPNQTSLYFCASSYTGTGGAGEKLFFGSGTQLSVL.

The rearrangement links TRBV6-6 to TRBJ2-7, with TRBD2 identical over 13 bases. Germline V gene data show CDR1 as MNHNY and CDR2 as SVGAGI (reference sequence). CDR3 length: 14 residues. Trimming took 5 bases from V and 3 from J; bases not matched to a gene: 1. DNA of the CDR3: TGTGCCAGCAGTCGGACTAGCGGGGGCTACGAGCAGTACTTC. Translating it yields CASSRTSGGYEQYF.

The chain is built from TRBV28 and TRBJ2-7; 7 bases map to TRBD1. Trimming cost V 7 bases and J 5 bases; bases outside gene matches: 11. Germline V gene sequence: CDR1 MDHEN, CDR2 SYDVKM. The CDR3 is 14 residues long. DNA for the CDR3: TGTGCCAGCATAAAGAGGCAGGGGGTAAACGAGCAGTACTTC. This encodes CASIKRQGVNEQYF.

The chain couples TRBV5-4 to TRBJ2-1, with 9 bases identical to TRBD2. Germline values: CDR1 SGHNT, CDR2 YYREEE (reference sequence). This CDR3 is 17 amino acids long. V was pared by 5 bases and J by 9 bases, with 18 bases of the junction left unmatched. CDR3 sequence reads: CASSSGGTSNPSREQFF. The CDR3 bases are TGTGCCAGCAGTTCAGGGGGGACTAGCAACCCCAGCCGTGAGCAGTTCTTC.

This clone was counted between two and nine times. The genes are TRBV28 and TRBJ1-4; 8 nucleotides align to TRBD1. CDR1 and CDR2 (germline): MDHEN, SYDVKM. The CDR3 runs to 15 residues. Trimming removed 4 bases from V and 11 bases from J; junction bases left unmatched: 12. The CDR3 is CASSSALLGQDKLFF. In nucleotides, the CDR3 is TGTGCCAGCAGTTCCGCCTTGCTGGGACAGGACAAACTGTTTTTT.

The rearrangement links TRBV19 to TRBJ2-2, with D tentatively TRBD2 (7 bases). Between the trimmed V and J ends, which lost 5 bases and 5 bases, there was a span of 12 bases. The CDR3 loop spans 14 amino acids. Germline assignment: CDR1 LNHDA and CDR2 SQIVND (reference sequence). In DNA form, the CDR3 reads TGTGCCAGTAGTTTGGGGGGGCGGACCGGGGAGCTGTTTTTT. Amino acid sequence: CASSLGGRTGELFF.

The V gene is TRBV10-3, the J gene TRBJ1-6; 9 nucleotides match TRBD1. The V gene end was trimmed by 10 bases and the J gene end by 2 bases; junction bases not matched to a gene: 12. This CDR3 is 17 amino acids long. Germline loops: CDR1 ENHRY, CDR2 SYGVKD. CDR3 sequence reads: CATGTGTPGTYNSPLHF. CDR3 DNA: TGTGCCACCGGGACAGGGACCCCGGGGACCTATAATTCACCCCTCCACTTT.

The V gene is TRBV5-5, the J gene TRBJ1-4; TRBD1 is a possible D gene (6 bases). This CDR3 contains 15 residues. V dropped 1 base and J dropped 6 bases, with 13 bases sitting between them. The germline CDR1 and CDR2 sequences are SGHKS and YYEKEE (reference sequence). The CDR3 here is CASSLWGTRDEKLFF. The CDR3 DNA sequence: TGTGCCAGCAGCTTGTGGGGGACAAGGGATGAAAAACTGTTTTTT.

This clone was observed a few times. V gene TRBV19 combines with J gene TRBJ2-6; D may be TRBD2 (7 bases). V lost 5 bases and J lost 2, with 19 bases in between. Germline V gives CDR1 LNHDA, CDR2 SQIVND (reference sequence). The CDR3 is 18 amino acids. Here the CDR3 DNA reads TGTGCCAGTAGTGTTCTAGGGGGGGCTATCCCTGGGGCCAACGTCCTGACTTTC. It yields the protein CASSVLGGAIPGANVLTF. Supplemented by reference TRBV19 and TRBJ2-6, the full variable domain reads DGGITQSPKYLFRKEGQNVTLSCEQNLNHDAMYWYRQDPGQGLRLIYYSQIVNDFQKGDIAEGYSVSREKKESFPLTVTSAQKNPTAFYLCASSVLGGAIPGANVLTFGAGSRLTVL.

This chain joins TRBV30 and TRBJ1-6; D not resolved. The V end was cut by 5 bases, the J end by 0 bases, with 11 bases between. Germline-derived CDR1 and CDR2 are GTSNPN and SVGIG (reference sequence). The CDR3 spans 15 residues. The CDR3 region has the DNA TGTGCCTGGGCCCGCCGGAGCTCCTATAATTCACCCCTCCACTTT. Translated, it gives CAWARRSSYNSPLHF.

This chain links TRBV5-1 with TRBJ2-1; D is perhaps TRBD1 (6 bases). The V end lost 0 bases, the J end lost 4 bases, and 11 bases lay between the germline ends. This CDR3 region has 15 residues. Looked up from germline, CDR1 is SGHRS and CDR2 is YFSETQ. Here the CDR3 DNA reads TGCGCCAGCAGCTTGGGAACAGGGTCATACAATGAGCAGTTCTTC. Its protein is CASSLGTGSYNEQFF.

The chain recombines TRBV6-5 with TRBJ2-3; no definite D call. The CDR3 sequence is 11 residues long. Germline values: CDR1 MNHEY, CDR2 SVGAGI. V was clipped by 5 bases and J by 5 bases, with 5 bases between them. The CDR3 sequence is CASSSRDTQYF. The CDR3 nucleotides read TGTGCCAGCAGTAGTAGAGATACGCAGTATTTT.

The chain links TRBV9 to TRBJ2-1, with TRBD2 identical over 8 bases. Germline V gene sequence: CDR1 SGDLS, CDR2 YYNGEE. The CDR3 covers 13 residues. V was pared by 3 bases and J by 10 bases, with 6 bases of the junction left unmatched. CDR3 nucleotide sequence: TGTGCCAGCAGCGACCGGACTAGCAGGGAGCAGTTCTTC. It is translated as CASSDRTSREQFF.

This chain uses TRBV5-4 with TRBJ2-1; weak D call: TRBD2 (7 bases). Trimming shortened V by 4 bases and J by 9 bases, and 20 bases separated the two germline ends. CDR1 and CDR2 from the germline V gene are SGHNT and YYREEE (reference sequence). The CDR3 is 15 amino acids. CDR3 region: CASSRRAGAGSEQFF. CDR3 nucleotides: TGTGCCAGCAGCCGCAGGGCGGGGGCCGGTAGTGAGCAGTTCTTC.

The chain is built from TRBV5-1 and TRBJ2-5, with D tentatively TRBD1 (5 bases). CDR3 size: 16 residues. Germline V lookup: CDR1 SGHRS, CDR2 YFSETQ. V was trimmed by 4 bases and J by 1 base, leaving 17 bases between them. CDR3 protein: CASSPPNQGSQETQYF. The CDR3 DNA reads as TGCGCCAGCAGCCCCCCGAACCAGGGAAGCCAAGAGACCCAGTACTTC.

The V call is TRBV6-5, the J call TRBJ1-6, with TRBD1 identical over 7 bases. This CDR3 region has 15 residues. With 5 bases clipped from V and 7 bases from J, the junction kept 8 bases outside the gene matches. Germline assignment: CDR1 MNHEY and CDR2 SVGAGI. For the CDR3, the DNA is TGTGCCAGCAGTACGAAGGGACAGTTAAATTCACCCCTCCACTTT. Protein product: CASSTKGQLNSPLHF.

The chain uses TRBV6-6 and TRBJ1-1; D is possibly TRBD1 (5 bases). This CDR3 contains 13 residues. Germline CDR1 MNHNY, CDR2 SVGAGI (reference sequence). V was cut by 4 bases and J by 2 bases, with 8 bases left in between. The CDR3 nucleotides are TGTGCCAGCAGTTTCGACAGCAACACTGAAGCTTTCTTT. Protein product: CASSFDSNTEAFF.

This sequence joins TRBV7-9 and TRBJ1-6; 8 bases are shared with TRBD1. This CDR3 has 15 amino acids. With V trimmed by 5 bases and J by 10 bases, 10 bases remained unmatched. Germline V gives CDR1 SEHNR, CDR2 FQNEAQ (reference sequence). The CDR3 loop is CASSPRTGRQSPLHF. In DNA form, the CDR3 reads TGTGCCAGCAGCCCTAGGACAGGGAGACAGTCACCCCTCCACTTT.

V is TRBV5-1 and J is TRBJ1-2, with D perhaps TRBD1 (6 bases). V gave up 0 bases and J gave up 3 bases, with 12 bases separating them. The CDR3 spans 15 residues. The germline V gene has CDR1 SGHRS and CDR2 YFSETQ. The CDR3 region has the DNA TGCGCCAGCAGCTTGGGCCAGGGGAGGGACTATGGCTACACCTTC. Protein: CASSLGQGRDYGYTF.

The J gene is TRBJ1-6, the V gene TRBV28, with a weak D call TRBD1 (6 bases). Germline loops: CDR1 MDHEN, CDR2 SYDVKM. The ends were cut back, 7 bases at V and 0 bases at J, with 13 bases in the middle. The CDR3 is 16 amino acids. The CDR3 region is CASTKGGTSYNSPLHF. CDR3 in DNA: TGTGCCAGCACCAAGGGGGGGACCTCCTATAATTCACCCCTCCACTTT. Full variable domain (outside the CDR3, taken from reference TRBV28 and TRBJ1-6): DVKVTQSSRYLVKRTGEKVFLECVQDMDHENMFWYRQDPGLGLRLIYFSYDVKMKEKGDIPEGYSVSREKKERFSLILESASTNQTSMYLCASTKGGTSYNSPLHFGNGTRLTVT.

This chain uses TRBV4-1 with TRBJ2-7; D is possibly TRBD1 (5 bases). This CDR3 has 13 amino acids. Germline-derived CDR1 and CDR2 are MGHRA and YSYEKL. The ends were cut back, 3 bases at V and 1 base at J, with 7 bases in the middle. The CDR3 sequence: CASSQTVSYEQYF. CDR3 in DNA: TGCGCCAGCAGCCAGACAGTTTCCTACGAGCAGTACTTC.

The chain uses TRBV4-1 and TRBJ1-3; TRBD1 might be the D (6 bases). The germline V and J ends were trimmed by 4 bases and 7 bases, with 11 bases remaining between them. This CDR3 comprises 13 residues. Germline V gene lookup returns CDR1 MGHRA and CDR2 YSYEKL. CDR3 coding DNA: TGCGCCAGCAGCCCCCCGCAGGGGAACACCATATATTTT. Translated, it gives CASSPPQGNTIYF.

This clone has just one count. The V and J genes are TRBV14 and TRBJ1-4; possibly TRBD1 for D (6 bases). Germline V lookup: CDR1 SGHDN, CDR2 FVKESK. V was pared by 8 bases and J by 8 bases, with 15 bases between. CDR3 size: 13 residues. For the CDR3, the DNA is TGTGCCAGCGGCAGGGGAGGAAAGGAAAAACTGTTTTTT. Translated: CASGRGGKEKLFF.